The 15 T cell receptor beta chains given below trace back to one sample, sequenced in a study of Ad26.COV2.S vaccination and SARS-CoV-2 variants. The data were produced by immunoSEQ multiplex PCR, yet TCRdb's version contains in-frame clones alone and is incomplete. The data hold 150,000 to 200,000 clones, with around 88% observed a single time. The sequencing here drew on peripheral blood, taken after recovery from COVID-19. The receptor source for this set is a human donor who had recovered from COVID-19.

This clone was counted once. The chain links TRBV5-1 to TRBJ2-3; TRBD2 matches at 8 bases. The germline V gene has CDR1 SGHRS and CDR2 YFSETQ. This CDR3 contains 15 residues. Losses at the gene ends were 2 bases for V and 2 bases for J; bases not matched to a gene: 4. The CDR3 bases are TGCGCCAGCAGCTTAAGAGCGGGAGTCACAGATACGCAGTATTTT. Protein: CASSLRAGVTDTQYF. Combining the CDR3 with reference TRBV5-1 and TRBJ2-3 gives the whole variable domain KAGVTQTPRYLIKTRGQQVTLSCSPISGHRSVSWYQQTPGQGLQFLFEYFSETQRNKGNFPGRFSGRQFSNSRSEMNVSTLELGDSALYLCASSLRAGVTDTQYFGPGTRLTVL.

The CDR3: CASSLGQRNGYTF. The CDR3 DNA is TGCGCCAGCAGCTTGGGTCAAAGGAATGGCTACACCTTC. The V gene is TRBV5-1, the J gene TRBJ1-2; D is ambiguous. Looked up from germline, CDR1 is SGHRS and CDR2 is YFSETQ. The CDR3 totals 13 residues. Between the trimmed V and J ends, which lost 0 bases and 6 bases, there was a span of 9 bases. The variable domain in full, with the rest retrieved from reference TRBV5-1 and TRBJ1-2, is KAGVTQTPRYLIKTRGQQVTLSCSPISGHRSVSWYQQTPGQGLQFLFEYFSETQRNKGNFPGRFSGRQFSNSRSEMNVSTLELGDSALYLCASSLGQRNGYTFGSGTRLTVV.

J is TRBJ2-7 and V is TRBV4-2, with TRBD1 matching over 11 bases. The germline CDR1 and CDR2 sequences are LGHNA and YNFKEQ. The CDR3 consists of 17 residues. Losses at the gene ends were 4 bases for V and 7 bases for J; bases not matched to a gene: 15. In nucleotides, the CDR3 is TGTGCCAGCAGCCTCCCGATCGTAGGGACAGGGGGTTTAGAGCAGTACTTC. Its protein product is CASSLPIVGTGGLEQYF.

The rearrangement uses TRBV11-3 and TRBJ2-3, with D uncertain. The germline V gene encodes CDR1 SGHNT and CDR2 YENEEA. The V end lost 4 bases, the J end lost 4 bases, and 6 bases lay between the germline ends. The CDR3 has 12 residues. The CDR3 DNA sequence: TGTGCCAGCAGCTCTAGGGCAGATACGCAGTATTTT. This encodes CASSSRADTQYF.

This clone was recorded once. V usage is TRBV18 and J usage is TRBJ1-4; TRBD1 might be the D (5 bases). V gave up 3 bases and J gave up 3 bases, with 8 bases separating them. Germline lookup yields CDR1 KGHSH and CDR2 LQKENI. The CDR3 spans 14 residues. The CDR3 loop is CASSPRDSNEKLFF. The DNA for the CDR3 is TGTGCCAGCTCACCCAGGGACTCTAATGAAAAACTGTTTTTT.

This sequence joins TRBV7-2 and TRBJ2-3; D is perhaps TRBD2 (5 bases). Germline loops: CDR1 SGHTA, CDR2 FQGNSA. This CDR3 has 12 residues. V lost 6 bases, J lost 5 bases, and 9 bases lay in between. For the CDR3, the DNA is TGTGCCAGCAGACCACTAGAAGATACGCAGTATTTT. Translating gives CASRPLEDTQYF.

CDR3 bases: TGTGCCAGCAGTTTAGGAAACTCAGAAGAAAAACTGTTTTTT. Protein sequence: CASSLGNSEEKLFF. The V and J genes are TRBV27 and TRBJ1-4, with unresolved D. Germline CDR1 reads MNHEY; CDR2 reads SMNVEV (reference sequence). Trimming cost V 2 bases and J 8 bases, with 12 bases left between them. The CDR3 runs 14 residues.

The chain joins TRBV27 to TRBJ1-1; weak D call: TRBD1 (5 bases). V was pared by 6 bases and J by 9 bases, with 17 bases between. Germline V gene lookup returns CDR1 MNHEY and CDR2 SMNVEV (reference sequence). The length of the CDR3 is 13 residues. The chain's CDR3 is CASRGHGGRQAFF. The CDR3 region has the DNA TGTGCCAGCAGGGGCCACGGGGGTAGGCAAGCTTTCTTT.

The chain joins TRBV14 to TRBJ2-1; the D is unclear. The CDR3 runs 12 residues. Germline loops: CDR1 SGHDN, CDR2 FVKESK. Trimming pared 4 bases from V and 12 bases from J, leaving 13 bases between. In DNA form, the CDR3 reads TGTGCCAGCAGCCCGCTAGGGTGGGGGCAGTTCTTC. The encoded protein is CASSPLGWGQFF. The full variable domain, its missing parts supplied by reference TRBV14 and TRBJ2-1, is EAGVTQFPSHSVIEKGQTVTLRCDPISGHDNLYWYRRVMGKEIKFLLHFVKESKQDESGMPNNRFLAERTGGTYSTLKVQPAELEDSGVYFCASSPLGWGQFFGPGTRLTVL.

Points on this clone: Other DNA sequences within the sample encode an identical CDR3. J is TRBJ2-3 and V is TRBV5-1; 9 nucleotides match TRBD1. The V and J ends lost 3 bases and 3 bases, in that order; junction bases with no gene match: 2. This CDR3 has 14 amino acids. CDR1 and CDR2 (germline): SGHRS, YFSETQ. The DNA of the CDR3 is TGCGCCAGCAGCTCCGGACAGGGGACAGATACGCAGTATTTT. Translated: CASSSGQGTDTQYF.

The chain has TRBV30 and TRBJ2-7; 10 bases line up with TRBD2. Looked up from germline, CDR1 is GTSNPN and CDR2 is SVGIG (reference sequence). Trimming cost V 0 bases and J 3 bases; bases outside gene matches: 5. CDR3 length: 15 residues. The CDR3: CAWSVTSGAGYEQYF. Here the CDR3 DNA reads TGTGCCTGGAGTGTAACTAGCGGGGCCGGCTACGAGCAGTACTTC.

V gene TRBV11-2 combines with J gene TRBJ1-3; TRBD1 aligns across 7 bases. The CDR3 extends over 14 amino acids. Per germline, CDR1 SGHAT and CDR2 FQNNGV. J was trimmed by 1 base and V by 4 bases; bases with no gene match: 1. The CDR3 DNA reads TGTGCCAGCAGCTACAGGGGATCTGGAAACACCATATATTTT. As protein: CASSYRGSGNTIYF.

The V and J genes are TRBV19 and TRBJ2-1; 8 bases match TRBD2. Trimming at V came to 3 bases and at J to 2 bases, leaving 6 bases not matched to a gene. The CDR3 is 16 amino acids. Looked up from germline, CDR1 is LNHDA and CDR2 is SQIVND (reference sequence). The CDR3 protein is CASSIFGGLAYNEQFF. Written as DNA, the CDR3 is TGTGCCAGTAGTATCTTCGGGGGACTAGCCTACAATGAGCAGTTCTTC.

V usage is TRBV6-5 and J usage is TRBJ2-3; TRBD2 matches 8 bases. CDR1 and CDR2 from the germline V gene are MNHEY and SVGAGI. CDR3 length: 16 residues. The V segment lost 2 bases and the J segment 3 bases; nucleotides outside the gene matches: 7. CDR3 DNA: TGTGCCAGCAGTTACGACGGGGGGGGCCAAACAGATACGCAGTATTTT. Translating gives CASSYDGGGQTDTQYF.

The gene calls are TRBV1 and TRBJ2-3. TRBV1 corresponds to a pseudogene. The CDR3 loop spans 18 amino acids. CDR3 region: CTSSQDELAGQKRDTQYF. The CDR3 coding sequence is TGCACCAGCAGCCAAGATGAGCTCGCGGGACAAAAGCGGGATACGCAGTATTTT.